The 28 T cell receptor beta chains below all came from one sample that was sequenced in a study of T cells in Graves' hyperthyroidism and ophthalmopathy. Amplification yielded TCR beta CDR3 regions, with RNA transcripts as the source. During a first-round RT-PCR of the TCR CDR3, the HTBI primer set was used. Each CDR3 protein is one row after TCRdb ran MiXCR on the multiplex PCR reads. The data hold 610,000 or so distinct CDR3 sequences, with under 60% observed a single time. Sequencing was carried out using peripheral blood or thyroid tissue (not recorded which). The receptors shown here come from a woman under 30 with Graves' hyperthyroidism.

The table lists this clonotype with many counts. The V gene is TRBV7-9, the J gene TRBJ2-5, with D possibly called TRBD1 or TRBD2 (5 bases each). The germline V gene encodes CDR1 SEHNR and CDR2 FQNEAQ (reference sequence). V was clipped by 1 base and J by 7 bases, with 13 bases between them. The length of the CDR3 is 14 residues. The CDR3 sequence: CASSLDNGAWTQYF. CDR3 DNA sequence: TGTGCCAGCAGCTTAGATAACGGGGCGTGGACCCAGTACTTC. The variable domain in full, with the rest retrieved from reference TRBV7-9 and TRBJ2-5, is DTGVSQNPRHKITKRGQNVTFRCDPISEHNRLYWYRQTLGQGPEFLTYFQNEAQLEKSRLLSDRFSAERPKGSFSTLEIQRTEQGDSAMYLCASSLDNGAWTQYFGPGTRLLVL.

As to this clonotype: This could be a read error, since a much larger clone is one nucleotide away. The chain carries TRBV2 and TRBJ2-7, with 9 bases that match TRBD1. V lost 6 bases to trimming and J lost 7 bases; unmatched junction nucleotides: 7. CDR3 length: 13 amino acids. Germline V gene sequence: CDR1 SNHLY, CDR2 FYNNEI. The CDR3 is CASSVDRGNEQYF. In nucleotides, the CDR3 is TGTGCCAGCAGCGTGGACAGGGGAAATGAGCAGTACTTC.

The chain is built from TRBV18 and TRBJ2-2, with D possibly TRBD1 on 6 matching bases. The CDR3 runs 14 residues. V was trimmed by 4 bases and J by 4 bases, leaving 10 bases between them. Germline V CDR1 and CDR2: KGHSH, LQKENI. The CDR3 nucleotides read TGTGCCAGCTCACGGGACATCAGCACCGGGGAGCTGTTTTTT. Translating it yields CASSRDISTGELFF.

This clonotype was counted at least ten times. This chain connects TRBV29-1 to TRBJ2-7; TRBD1 might be the D (7 bases). Deletions cut 2 bases from V and 5 bases from J, with 10 bases between. This CDR3 has 12 amino acids. In germline, CDR1 is SQVTM, CDR2 ANQGSEA. CDR3 nucleotides: TGCAGCGTTGAACAGGGGGGAAACGAGCAGTACTTC. This translates into CSVEQGGNEQYF.

The chain links TRBV10-3 to TRBJ2-5, with a weak D call TRBD1 (6 bases). The CDR3 sequence is 13 residues long. The V end lost 5 bases, the J end lost 5 bases, and 12 bases lay between the germline ends. Germline V gene data show CDR1 as ENHRY and CDR2 as SYGVKD. The CDR3 nucleotides read TGTGCCATCAGTAGCACAGGGTTGGAGACCCAGTACTTC. This encodes CAISSTGLETQYF.

The sample holds many counts of this clonotype. The V call is TRBV6-5, the J call TRBJ2-7; 7 positions agree with TRBD2. CDR1 is MNHEY and CDR2 is SVGAGI in the germline V gene. The CDR3 length is 12 residues. The junction had 2 bases not matched to a gene; V was cut back by 2 bases and J by 7 bases. In DNA, the CDR3 is TGTGCCAGCAGTTACGGGGGGGGGGAGCAGTACTTC. It specifies CASSYGGGEQYF.

V usage is TRBV5-1 and J usage is TRBJ2-7, with 12 bases matching TRBD2. Germline CDR1 and CDR2: SGHRS and YFSETQ. J lost 6 bases, V lost 2 bases, and 6 bases had no gene match. This CDR3 has 15 amino acids. This chain's CDR3 is CASSFSGLAGFEQYF. CDR3 bases: TGCGCCAGCAGCTTTTCTGGACTAGCGGGATTCGAGCAGTACTTC.

As to this clonotype: The final CDR3 position lacks the conserved phenylalanine or tryptophan, pointing to a likely read error. Because the CDR3's place on the DNA is in doubt, the DNA is left out and the CDR3 is given as listed by TCRdb. The chain combines TRBV29-1 with TRBJ2-6; TRBD1, as called in the table, went unchecked against the DNA. The germline gives CDR1 SQVTM, CDR2 ANQGSEA. The CDR3 contains 9 residues when both ends are counted. The CDR3 protein is CSGQDRADT.

There are many counts of this clonotype. This chain uses TRBV20-1 with TRBJ1-5; 8 bases are a match to TRBD1. The length of the CDR3 is 15 residues. In germline, CDR1 is DFQATT, CDR2 SNEGSKA (reference sequence). J lost 4 bases, V lost 5 bases, and 10 bases had no gene match. The CDR3 DNA reads TGCAGTGCTCCTCCACACGGACAGGGAAATCAGCCCCAGCATTTT. The encoded protein is CSAPPHGQGNQPQHF.

The chain combines TRBV19 with TRBJ1-2; 8 bases line up with TRBD1. V was clipped by 6 bases and J by 3 bases; unmatched bases: 6. The CDR3 runs to 14 residues. Germline V gene data show CDR1 as LNHDA and CDR2 as SQIVND (reference sequence). The CDR3 loop reads CASSTLDRDYGYTF. As DNA, the CDR3 is TGTGCCAGTAGCACCCTGGACAGGGACTATGGCTACACCTTC.

This clonotype occurred once. The chain links TRBV7-2 to TRBJ1-5, with no clear D. CDR1 is SGHTA and CDR2 is FQGNSA in the germline V gene. V was trimmed by 1 base and J by 14 bases, leaving 12 bases between them. This CDR3 has 12 residues. The CDR3 nucleotides read TGTGCCAGCAGCTTAGGGCGGGAGGCTAAGCATTTT. As protein: CASSLGREAKHF.

Remarks on this clonotype: At one of its ends the junction is not consistent with the germline gene, which may arise from a read error. The chain is built from TRBV7-9 and TRBJ2-7, with 8 bases that match TRBD2. Germline values: CDR1 SEHNR, CDR2 FQNEAQ (reference sequence). CDR3 length equals 16 residues. CDR3: CASSAGGSGSAKEQYF. DNA of the CDR3: TGCGCCAGCAGCGCCGGGGGAAGCGGGAGTGCGAAGGAGCAGTACTTC.

This clonotype showed up many times. The V call is TRBV12-3 or TRBV12-4, the J call TRBJ1-2; D is ambiguous. V lost 8 bases and J 3 bases, leaving 13 bases between the germline ends. The CDR3 is 13 residues long. CDR3 DNA sequence: TGTGCCAGCGCCCCCGGGGAGCACTATGGCTACACCTTC. Protein product: CASAPGEHYGYTF.

V is TRBV12-3 or TRBV12-4 and J is TRBJ1-5; D is perhaps TRBD1 (5 bases). V was clipped by 6 bases and J by 4 bases, with 19 bases between them. CDR3 size: 16 residues. CDR3: CASRPAGARFNQPQHF. The CDR3 DNA reads as TGTGCCAGCAGGCCGGCCGGGGCCCGGTTTAATCAGCCCCAGCATTTT.

V is TRBV7-9 and J is TRBJ1-5; the D gene is possibly TRBD1 (6 bases). The germline gives CDR1 SEHNR, CDR2 FQNEAQ (reference sequence). The V end lost 1 base, the J end lost 1 base, and 11 bases lay between the germline ends. The CDR3 spans 16 residues. CDR3 nucleotides: TGTGCCAGCAGCTTAGAGGGGGGGAGGAGCAATCAGCCCCAGCATTTT. Translated: CASSLEGGRSNQPQHF.

As to this clonotype: A single base separates this from a much larger clone, so it may be a read error. The chain couples TRBV4-2 to TRBJ1-1; D not certain. The V and J ends lost 0 bases and 4 bases respectively, with 6 bases between them. The CDR3 extends over 13 amino acids. Germline V gene data show CDR1 as LGHNA and CDR2 as YNFKEQ. The CDR3 here is CASSQDGSTEAFF. CDR3 DNA sequence: TGTGCCAGCAGCCAAGATGGATCCACTGAAGCTTTCTTT.

This clonotype was detected ten times or more. The chain joins TRBV24-1 to TRBJ2-7; a weak D match, TRBD2 (6 bases). This CDR3 has 14 amino acids. Trimming left V 5 bases short and J 2 bases short, with 12 bases between. Germline CDR1 is KGHDR and CDR2 is SFDVKD. The CDR3 coding sequence is TGTGCCACCAGTGGCGGGGACGGACCCTACGAGCAGTACTTC. This codes for CATSGGDGPYEQYF.

The chain recombines TRBV20-1 with TRBJ1-1; the match to TRBD1 covers 8 bases. The CDR3 sequence is 14 residues long. Germline CDR1 DFQATT, CDR2 SNEGSKA (reference sequence). The CDR3 reads CIMRQGQVFTEAFF. CDR3 in DNA: TGCATCATGCGACAGGGACAGGTCTTTACTGAAGCTTTCTTT.

This clonotype was detected ten times or more. The chain couples TRBV2 to TRBJ1-5, with a weak D call TRBD1 (6 bases). V was pared by 1 base and J by 0 bases, with 19 bases between. The CDR3 covers 19 residues. CDR1 and CDR2 (germline): SNHLY, FYNNEI. The DNA of the CDR3 is TGTGCCAGCAGTGAAGACCGGGACACACAATTTTATAGCAATCAGCCCCAGCATTTT. It codes for CASSEDRDTQFYSNQPQHF.

This clonotype was seen many times. The gene calls are TRBV12-3 or TRBV12-4 and TRBJ1-1, with D possibly TRBD1 on 5 matching bases. The CDR3 length is 14 residues. Trimming stripped 3 bases from V and 3 bases from J, with 11 bases between. The CDR3 coding sequence is TGTGCCAGCAGTTTGTGGCAGGGTGACACTGAAGCTTTCTTT. Its protein is CASSLWQGDTEAFF.

This clonotype has a count of ten or more. The rearrangement links TRBV25-1 to TRBJ1-2, with 9 bases matching TRBD1. V lost 1 base to trimming and J lost 6 bases; unmatched junction nucleotides: 9. Per the germline V gene, CDR1 is MGHDK and CDR2 is SYGVNS. CDR3 length equals 16 residues. The CDR3: CASSESLHTGGNGYTF. The DNA for the CDR3 is TGTGCCAGCAGTGAATCCCTCCACACAGGGGGCAATGGCTACACCTTC.

There are a few counts of this clonotype. V is TRBV7-6 and J is TRBJ2-6, with 11 bases identical to TRBD2. The V segment lost 1 base and the J segment 1 base; nucleotides outside the gene matches: 3. CDR3 size: 18 residues. Germline CDR1 is SGHVS and CDR2 is FNYEAQ. CDR3 region: CASSLGLAGRSGANVLTF. The CDR3 region has the DNA TGTGCCAGCAGCTTAGGACTAGCGGGACGGTCTGGGGCCAACGTCCTGACTTTC.

Comment on this clonotype: One base away lies a much larger clone, so this may be a sequencing read error. A read error is likely, as this CDR3 ends without the conserved phenylalanine or tryptophan. The V and J genes are TRBV12-3 or TRBV12-4 and TRBJ2-7, with 10 nucleotides matching TRBD1. V was clipped by 4 bases and J by 2 bases; unmatched bases: 5. CDR3 length: 15 amino acids. CDR3 sequence (DNA): TGTGCCAGCAGTTCAGGGACAGGGGATCCCTACGAGCAGTACTCC. It yields the protein CASSSGTGDPYEQYS.

There are a few counts of this clonotype. V and J are TRBV6-1 and TRBJ2-5; TRBD2 aligns across 12 bases. CDR1 is MNHNS and CDR2 is SASEGT in the germline V gene. With 6 bases clipped from V and 4 bases from J, the junction kept 6 bases outside the gene matches. CDR3 length: 15 residues. CDR3 residues: CASRRLAGVRETQYF. In DNA form, the CDR3 reads TGTGCCAGCAGGCGACTAGCGGGAGTGAGAGAGACCCAGTACTTC.

This clonotype was picked up a small number of times. The chain joins TRBV10-3 to TRBJ2-1; weak D call: TRBD2 (5 bases). The CDR3 is 14 residues long. Deletions cut 2 bases from V and 5 bases from J, with 10 bases between. CDR1 is ENHRY and CDR2 is SYGVKD in the germline V gene. The CDR3 DNA follows: TGTGCCATCAGTGAGAGCGGACCCGACAATGAGCAGTTCTTC. Translated: CAISESGPDNEQFF.

The chain combines TRBV12-3 or TRBV12-4 with TRBJ1-5; 7 bases line up with TRBD1. The CDR3 is made up of 12 amino acids. Germline trimming cut 6 bases from V and 14 bases from J; bases unmatched to any gene: 10. The CDR3 here is CASRPDRVHEHF. The CDR3 region has the DNA TGTGCCAGCAGACCCGACAGGGTGCACGAGCATTTT.

This clonotype was recorded a few times. V is TRBV18 and J is TRBJ2-2, with a possible D match to TRBD2 (6 bases). Per the germline V gene, CDR1 is KGHSH and CDR2 is LQKENI. This CDR3 spans 15 amino acids. V shed 1 base and J shed 7 bases, with 13 bases lying between them. CDR3 DNA sequence: TGTGCCAGCTCACCACGGACGCGGGGAGTCGGGGAGCTGTTTTTT. The encoded protein is CASSPRTRGVGELFF.

This clonotype was seen many times. The CDR3 spells CASSLGQERHEQYF. CDR3 in DNA: TGTGCCAGCAGTTTAGGACAGGAACGCCACGAGCAGTACTTC. The chain uses TRBV27 and TRBJ2-7; 7 bases line up with TRBD1. V shed 2 bases and J 5 bases; nucleotides not matched to a gene: 6. This CDR3 spans 14 amino acids. Per the germline V gene, CDR1 is MNHEY and CDR2 is SMNVEV (reference sequence).